The T cell receptor beta chain described here comes from a study of shared clonotypes between healthy human individuals (dated by TCRdb to about 2020). With respect to the entire study: The cohort comprised a couple of women and a few men aged 18 to 49 years. Per donor, three plates each were used for CD4 naive and CD4 memory, two for CD8 naive, and one for CD8 memory. To estimate repertoire size and how much clonotype sharing occurs between individuals, the study deeply sequenced the blood TCR repertoires of five or six healthy adults. To increase sequencing depth and limit assay-specific biases, different laboratories used diverse techniques to prepare libraries and sequence TCR repertoires. Per donor, leukapheresis produced somewhere between about 0.8 and 9 billion PBMCs.

Taken from cysteine to phenylalanine, the CDR3 has 14 residues. Only CDR3 DNA is held: 42 bases, read in frame from base 1. Unmatched junction bases come to 11, with V trimmed by 4 bases and J by 7 bases. Based on the germline V gene, the CDR1 and CDR2 sequences are SGHRS and YFSETQ. CD8 naive samples were CD45RO-negative cells positively selected for CCR7, giving a CD45RA+CCR7+ population that excluded TemRA cells. The donors were healthy, HIV-negative adults who had no recently reported acute infections or vaccinations. Every donor was a Caucasian adult living in Nashville, Tennessee, USA. Blood was collected by leukapheresis, and PBMCs were isolated by Ficoll-Histopaque density gradient centrifugation and then cryopreserved in liquid nitrogen vapor phase. Analytical flow cytometry was used to check the purity and quantity of each magnetically sorted T cell population. Each sorted fraction had its genomic DNA isolated and then quantified by UV absorbance on a Nanodrop 2000c.

As for this clone: Its antigen target is currently unknown. No base quality information exists; no much larger clone differs at one position.

Study-wide conclusions, independent of this receptor: Because the study included a small number of donors, the genetic and exposure-history diversity represented was limited. Estimated clonotype richness was generally larger for naive than for memory subsets. Around 5.4% of naive CD4, roughly 3.5% of naive CD8, approximately 2.2% of memory CD4, and 0.4% of memory CD8 clonotypes were shared across several donors. Clonotypes shared by all four sorted-subset donors showed higher generation probabilities than non-shared clonotypes. Rarefaction of sorted-subset datasets indicated incomplete sequencing despite the large sequencing depth. Based on pairwise subsampling, the degree of clonotype sharing among donors was expected to be affected by sequencing depth. Sampling was restricted to blood, and TCR repertoires in tissue are likely to differ from TCR repertoires in blood.

TCR CDR3 regions were amplified from genomic DNA by multiplex PCR using the deep immunoSEQ assay. For each cell subset, the extracted genomic DNA was distributed evenly across all wells of several immunoSEQ 96-well plates, and each plate served as one replicate. For sorted subsets, roughly 0.2 ug genomic DNA, equal to 30,000 to 35,000 T cell genomes, was loaded into each replicate PCR. Purified libraries were quantified with a Qubit 3.0 fluorometer, sized on a Bioanalyzer 2100, and re-quantified with the KAPA Library Quantification kit. Each immunoSEQ 96-well plate was sequenced on its own single-read 150-cycle Illumina NextSeq 550 flow cell. The original pipeline was this. Because the immunoSEQ output included only junctional sequences and no quality scores, the filtering could not be the same as the filtering used for full-length reads. To assign V/J genes and CDR3, sequences were annotated using PyIR, a Python wrapper for IgBLAST v1.9, with IMGT germline references. Reads were filtered out if the reads had weak V/J assignments (E-value above 1e-6), no CDR3, stop codons, out-of-frame junctions, or ambiguous translated residues. V3J clonotypes were defined as sequences sharing the same inferred V gene, J gene, and CDR3 amino acid sequence. Percentage overlap between repertoires was calculated by dividing the number of shared unique clonotypes by the size of the smaller repertoire. Repertoire richness was assessed with RTK rarefaction, the Chao1 estimator, and Recon v2.1 estimates of unobserved clonotypes. For all TCRbeta clonotypes obtained by the gDNA method from a few donors, generation probabilities were computed with OLGA. TCRdb provides this immuneACCESS table in a form limited to in-frame rearrangements. Some clones are lacking; in checked studies, under half of them reflect an unresolved V gene, and why the rest are absent is not known. V and J calls and clone size are given by that table; D and trimming were obtained from the DNA. Within this sample are some 1,900,000 clones, with approximately 94% of them counted one time only. The top ten hold roughly 1% of the sample.

The chain was built from TRBV5-1 and TRBJ2-7, and 7 junctional nucleotides match TRBD1. The origin of this receptor is a man younger than 35 in good health. Sequencing was performed on naive CD8+ T cells sorted from blood. The sample's cell subset or site label is to be understood as: CD45RA+CCR7+. The nucleotides read TGCGCCAGCAGCCCAGCCCTTGACAGGGATGAGCAGTACTTC. The encoded protein is CASSPALDRDEQYF.